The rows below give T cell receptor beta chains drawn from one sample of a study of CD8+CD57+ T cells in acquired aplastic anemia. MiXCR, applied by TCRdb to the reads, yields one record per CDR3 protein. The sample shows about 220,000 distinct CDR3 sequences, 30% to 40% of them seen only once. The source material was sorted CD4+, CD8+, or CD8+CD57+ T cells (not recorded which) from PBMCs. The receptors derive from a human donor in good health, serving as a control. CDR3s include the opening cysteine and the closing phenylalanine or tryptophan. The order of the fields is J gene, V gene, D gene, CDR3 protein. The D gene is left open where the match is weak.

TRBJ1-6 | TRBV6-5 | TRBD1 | CASSYGQGYNSPLHF
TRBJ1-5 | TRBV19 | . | CASSLGAQDYQPQHF
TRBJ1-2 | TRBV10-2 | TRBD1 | CASSGLAGTVFGYTF
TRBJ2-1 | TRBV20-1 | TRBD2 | CSASRVSTSGRNYNEQFF
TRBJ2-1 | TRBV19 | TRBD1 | CASRRQGPSSYNEQFF
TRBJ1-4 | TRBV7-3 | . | CASSRNEKLFF
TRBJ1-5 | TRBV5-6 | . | CAWSEAWNQPQHF
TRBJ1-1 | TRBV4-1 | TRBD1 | CASSDRGKNTEAFF
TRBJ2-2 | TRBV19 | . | CATPSSNTGELFF
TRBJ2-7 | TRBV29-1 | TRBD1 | CSVERIRGEQYF
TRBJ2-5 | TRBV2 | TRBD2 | CASELGLLAGQETQYF
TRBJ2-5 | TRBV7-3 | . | CASSPGTQYF
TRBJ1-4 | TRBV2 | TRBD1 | CASKTGQVGEKLFF
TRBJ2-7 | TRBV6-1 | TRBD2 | CASSRAAGEQYF
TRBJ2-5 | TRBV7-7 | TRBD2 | CASSPGTSGGETQYF
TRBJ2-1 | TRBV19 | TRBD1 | CASSRDRGPLDEQFF
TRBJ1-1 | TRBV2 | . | CARRLNTEAFF
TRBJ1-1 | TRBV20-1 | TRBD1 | CSARDILGGQPNTEAFF
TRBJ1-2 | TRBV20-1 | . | CSASPGILYGCTF
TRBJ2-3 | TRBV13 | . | CASSLGRNTQGLRDVDTQYF
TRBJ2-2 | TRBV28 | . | CASRPSAAYTGELFF
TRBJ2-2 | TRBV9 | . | CASSVGPQGCANTGELFF
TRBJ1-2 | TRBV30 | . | CAWRKGDYGYTF
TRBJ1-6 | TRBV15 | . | CATSRRGGRLKSPLHF
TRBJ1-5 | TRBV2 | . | CASARDSNQPQHF
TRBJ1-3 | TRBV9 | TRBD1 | CASSPQTGGIRNTIYF
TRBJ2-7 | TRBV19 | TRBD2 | CASRGTSGSYEQYF
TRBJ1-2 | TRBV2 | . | CASTRATANYGYTF
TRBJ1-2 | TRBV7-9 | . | CASSLARSDGYTF
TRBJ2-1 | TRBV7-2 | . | CASSRPARGNEQFF
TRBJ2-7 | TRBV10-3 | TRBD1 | CAISESGTGLNEQYF
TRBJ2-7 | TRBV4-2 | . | CASSDVAVSTTYEQYF
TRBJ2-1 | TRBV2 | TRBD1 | CAITDRERNNEQFF
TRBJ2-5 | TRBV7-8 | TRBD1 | CASSPQDRGETQYF
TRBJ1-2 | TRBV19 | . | CASSTRVEGGYTF
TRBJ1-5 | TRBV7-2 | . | CASSLSLMDSWQPQHF
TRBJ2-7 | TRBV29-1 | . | CSVEEGYEQYF
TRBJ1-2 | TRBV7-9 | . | CASSPANYGYTF
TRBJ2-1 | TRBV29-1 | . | CSVEFLRERDYNEQFF
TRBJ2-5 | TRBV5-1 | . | CASSLDGETQYF
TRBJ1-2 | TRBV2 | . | CASDFAQPPDGYTF
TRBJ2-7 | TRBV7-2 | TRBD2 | CASSLATGGSSYEQYF
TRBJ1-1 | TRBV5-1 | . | CASSLGGSDTEAFF
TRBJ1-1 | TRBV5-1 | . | CASSLGAGSLNTEAFF
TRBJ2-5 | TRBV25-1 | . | CASGLETQYF
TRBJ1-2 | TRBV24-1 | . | CATSFRLRGYTF
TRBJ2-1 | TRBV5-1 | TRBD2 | CASSLEASGNEQFF
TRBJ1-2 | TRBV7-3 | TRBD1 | CASSEQGDGYTF
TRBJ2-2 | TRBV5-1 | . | CASSLSVAANTGELFF
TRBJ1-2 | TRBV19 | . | CASRAVAYNYGYTF
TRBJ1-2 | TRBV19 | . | CASSLEGVHGYTF